In its sample, the clone carrying this T cell receptor (beta chain) was seen a few times. Each donor gave one heparinised blood draw averaging around 120 mL. This entry belongs to a study of beta chain features in type 1 diabetes. The whole isolated RNA underwent reverse transcription, so sequencing captured expressed TCRB transcripts. Profiled with immunoSEQ multiplex PCR; TCRdb holds only in-frame clones, not every one. Of under 950,000 clones listed, 15% to 20% are singletons. This CDR3 contains 14 residues. Germline V gives CDR1 SEHNR, CDR2 FQNEAQ (reference sequence). Trimming removed 4 bases from V and 4 bases from J, with 11 bases in between.

The source of this sequence is a woman younger than 30 in good health. The sample consisted of naive CD4+ T cells from blood. The rearrangement uses TRBV7-9 and TRBJ2-1; no clear D gene. In DNA, the CDR3 is TGTGCCAGCAGCTCCCAAGCCGCGTACAATGAGCAGTTCTTC. Protein: CASSSQAAYNEQFF.